The subject of this entry is one T cell receptor beta chain. Its antigen is still unknown. The donor cohort consisted entirely of Caucasian adults residing in Nashville, Tennessee. CDR1 and CDR2 from the germline V gene are SEHNR and FQNEAQ (reference sequence). This CDR3 region has 16 residues. The V and J ends lost 5 bases and 1 base, in that order; junction bases with no gene match: 9. The entry originates in a study of shared clonotypes between healthy human individuals. Study-level background: The study used three CD4 naive, three CD4 memory, two CD8 naive and one CD8 memory plate per donor.

The table came from immunoSEQ multiplex PCR; TCRdb's copy has only in-frame clones and leaves some out. The sample lists around 2.3 million clones, around 95% occurring once. Study findings and constraints: Clonotypes shared by all four sorted-subset donors had higher generation probabilities than non-shared clonotypes.

The chain carries TRBV7-9 and TRBJ2-3, with TRBD2 matching 7 bases. This TCR was recovered from a man in his late teens or twenties in good health. The source material was naive CD4+ T cells sorted from blood. Subset indicated: CD45RA+ positively selected. CDR3 amino acids: CASSPTRLARTDTQYF. CDR3 sequence (DNA): TGTGCCAGCAGCCCAACCCGACTAGCCCGCACAGATACGCAGTATTTT.